The rows below give T cell receptor beta chains drawn from one sample of a study of T cells in Graves' hyperthyroidism and ophthalmopathy. TCRdb processed the multiplex PCR reads anew with MiXCR; each CDR3 protein has one entry. The sample has hundreds of thousands of distinct CDR3 sequences, about 20% seen once. The source material was blood. The receptors were gathered from a young man with Graves' ophthalmopathy. Both conserved end residues are part of each CDR3. Each record gives: V gene, J gene, clone size, CDR3 protein. Size is stated for part of the rows, as once, few or many counts, or as a class when the clone is expanded.

v_call: TRBV5-4; j_call: TRBJ1-1; clone_size: many; cdr3_aa: CASSLHPENTEAFF
v_call: TRBV5-6; j_call: TRBJ2-1; clone_size: few; cdr3_aa: CASSLPIDYNEQFF
v_call: TRBV20-1; j_call: TRBJ2-5; clone_size: NA; cdr3_aa: CSARRPEYF
v_call: TRBV12-3/TRBV12-4; j_call: TRBJ2-1; clone_size: many; cdr3_aa: CASSLAGGRGEQFF
v_call: TRBV6-5; j_call: TRBJ2-3; clone_size: NA; cdr3_aa: CASSYGGGTLSTDTQYF
v_call: TRBV7-9; j_call: TRBJ2-1; clone_size: few; cdr3_aa: CASSPPLAGHYNEQFF
v_call: TRBV28; j_call: TRBJ2-2; clone_size: NA; cdr3_aa: CASSFMGAGELFF
v_call: TRBV12-3/TRBV12-4; j_call: TRBJ2-7; clone_size: NA; cdr3_aa: CASSFGIGYEQCF
v_call: TRBV11-2; j_call: TRBJ2-1; clone_size: many; cdr3_aa: CASTTGSSYNEQFF
v_call: TRBV7-2; j_call: TRBJ2-5; clone_size: NA; cdr3_aa: CASSLAFGDSNQETQYF
v_call: TRBV27; j_call: TRBJ2-7; clone_size: many; cdr3_aa: CASRRGGSGDEQYF
v_call: TRBV27; j_call: TRBJ2-7; clone_size: NA; cdr3_aa: CASSFQPLRGRPSYEQHF
v_call: TRBV7-2; j_call: TRBJ1-5; clone_size: many; cdr3_aa: CASSVWGQGIQPQHF
v_call: TRBV28; j_call: TRBJ2-3; clone_size: many; cdr3_aa: CASSLLRGGKTDTQYF
v_call: TRBV27; j_call: TRBJ1-1; clone_size: NA; cdr3_aa: CASSFGVGQGSKTEAFF
v_call: TRBV6-1; j_call: TRBJ2-2; clone_size: few; cdr3_aa: CAGGQTAGELFF
v_call: TRBV4-1; j_call: TRBJ2-7; clone_size: NA; cdr3_aa: CASSQTTGLTYEQYF
v_call: TRBV28; j_call: TRBJ1-2; clone_size: many; cdr3_aa: CASSPIVGGQSNYGYTF
v_call: TRBV3-1; j_call: TRBJ1-1; clone_size: many; cdr3_aa: CASSQVRQDTEAFF
v_call: TRBV7-9; j_call: TRBJ2-7; clone_size: many; cdr3_aa: CASTGTVSYEQYF
v_call: TRBV28; j_call: TRBJ2-7; clone_size: NA; cdr3_aa: CASSTQVGGAYEQYF
v_call: TRBV20-1; j_call: TRBJ2-7; clone_size: NA; cdr3_aa: CSASDFLEEEQYF
v_call: TRBV9; j_call: TRBJ2-7; clone_size: few; cdr3_aa: CASSVGDSPLEQYF
v_call: TRBV28; j_call: TRBJ1-1; clone_size: many; cdr3_aa: CAVGGGGTEAFF
v_call: TRBV5-1; j_call: TRBJ2-3; clone_size: few; cdr3_aa: CASSPTSGRAVADTQYF
v_call: TRBV7-8; j_call: TRBJ2-5; clone_size: few; cdr3_aa: CASSPTHRGLVWLEETQYF
v_call: TRBV5-8; j_call: TRBJ2-2; clone_size: NA; cdr3_aa: CASSLEAGVYTGELFF
v_call: TRBV20-1; j_call: TRBJ1-1; clone_size: NA; cdr3_aa: CSARRRQPGSEAFF
v_call: TRBV7-2; j_call: TRBJ2-3; clone_size: many; cdr3_aa: CASSLVPLGADTQYF
v_call: TRBV20-1; j_call: TRBJ2-1; clone_size: many; cdr3_aa: CSAQTSGPTYNEQFF
v_call: TRBV24-1; j_call: TRBJ2-7; clone_size: few; cdr3_aa: CATSDPKRGIEQYF
v_call: TRBV28; j_call: TRBJ1-5; clone_size: NA; cdr3_aa: CASNPHRGRGNQPQHF
v_call: TRBV28; j_call: TRBJ2-7; clone_size: few; cdr3_aa: CASTRGHTGPLGEQYF
v_call: TRBV6-1; j_call: TRBJ2-6; clone_size: NA; cdr3_aa: CASSDFAGTASIRTF
v_call: TRBV4-1; j_call: TRBJ2-7; clone_size: NA; cdr3_aa: CASSQDAGVSPYEQYF
v_call: TRBV4-3; j_call: TRBJ2-3; clone_size: NA; cdr3_aa: CASSQSHTTDTQYF
v_call: TRBV27; j_call: TRBJ1-1; clone_size: many; cdr3_aa: CASSFRLNTEAFF
v_call: TRBV20-1; j_call: TRBJ2-2; clone_size: NA; cdr3_aa: CSARRRGPPTGELFF
v_call: TRBV7-3; j_call: TRBJ2-1; clone_size: NA; cdr3_aa: CASSPDPGNEQFF
v_call: TRBV6-1; j_call: TRBJ1-1; clone_size: few; cdr3_aa: CASNGERTVTEAFF
v_call: TRBV6-1; j_call: TRBJ2-2; clone_size: NA; cdr3_aa: CASSEGLAGPGELFF
v_call: TRBV7-8; j_call: TRBJ1-1; clone_size: many; cdr3_aa: CASSLAWGTEAFF
v_call: TRBV19; j_call: TRBJ1-4; clone_size: few; cdr3_aa: CASSIRQLGNEKLFF
v_call: TRBV6-5; j_call: TRBJ1-6; clone_size: few; cdr3_aa: CASSYYRTGWNSPLHF
v_call: TRBV7-6; j_call: TRBJ2-7; clone_size: once; cdr3_aa: CASSLGTSGTTTYEQYF
v_call: TRBV20-1; j_call: TRBJ1-6; clone_size: NA; cdr3_aa: CSASPGQNNSPLHF
v_call: TRBV7-6; j_call: TRBJ2-5; clone_size: many; cdr3_aa: CASSLAVGRTYQETQYF
v_call: TRBV20-1; j_call: TRBJ2-4; clone_size: few; cdr3_aa: CSAREAGVNIQYF
v_call: TRBV29-1; j_call: TRBJ2-3; clone_size: few; cdr3_aa: CSVEDPWTSTERQGSTDTQYF
v_call: TRBV28; j_call: TRBJ2-7; clone_size: many; cdr3_aa: CASSLMTSGRAYEQYF